The 13 T cell receptor beta chains below all came from one sample that was sequenced in a study of blood T cell repertoires in COVID-19. Only in-frame clones appear in the TCRdb table, and some are missing; sequencing was by immunoSEQ multiplex PCR. The sample consists of just over 150,000 clones, approximately 80% of them appearing once. The sequenced sample was peripheral blood. Source of these receptors: a woman over 75 with acute or convalescent COVID-19.

The chain combines TRBV30 with TRBJ1-6; the D is unclear. CDR1 and CDR2 from the germline V gene are GTSNPN and SVGIG (reference sequence). The germline V and J ends were trimmed by 5 bases and 2 bases, with 7 bases remaining between them. This CDR3 is 13 amino acids long. As DNA, the CDR3 is TGTGCCTGGGGGCCTACCTATAATTCACCCCTCCACTTT. As protein: CAWGPTYNSPLHF.

The V gene is TRBV12-5, the J gene TRBJ1-3; D remains unclear. CDR3 size: 15 residues. V was trimmed by 6 bases and J by 0 bases, leaving 12 bases between them. CDR1 LGHNT and CDR2 FRNRAP come from the germline V gene. In DNA form, the CDR3 reads TGTGCTAGTGGGGTAAACAAAGACTCTGGAAACACCATATATTTT. It codes for CASGVNKDSGNTIYF.

The CDR3 DNA follows: TGTGCCAGTAGTAGGGGGCAATCCTATAATTCACCCCTCCACTTT. Translation gives CASSRGQSYNSPLHF. V gene TRBV19 combines with J gene TRBJ1-6; D may be TRBD1 (6 bases). Germline CDR1 is LNHDA and CDR2 is SQIVND (reference sequence). The CDR3 contains 15 residues. Trimming left V 4 bases short and J 1 base short, with 8 bases between.

The chain couples TRBV2 to TRBJ1-6; the match to TRBD1 covers 8 bases. V shed 6 bases, J shed 7 bases, and the junction held 8 bases outside the gene matches. The CDR3 has 15 amino acids. Germline assignment: CDR1 SNHLY and CDR2 FYNNEI. The CDR3 reads CASSPGQGYNSPLHF. The CDR3 region has the DNA TGTGCCAGCAGCCCCGGACAGGGTTACAATTCACCCCTCCACTTT.

This sequence joins TRBV19 and TRBJ1-2; tentative D call: TRBD1 (5 bases). V was trimmed by 4 bases and J by 3 bases, leaving 12 bases between them. The CDR3 runs to 14 residues. The germline V gene has CDR1 LNHDA and CDR2 SQIVND (reference sequence). The DNA of the CDR3 is TGTGCCAGTAGTAGAGGGGAGGATTACTATGGCTACACCTTC. Protein product: CASSRGEDYYGYTF.

This clone has only a few counts. The gene calls are TRBV2 and TRBJ2-7; tentatively, D is TRBD1 (5 bases). This CDR3 comprises 15 residues. Looked up from germline, CDR1 is SNHLY and CDR2 is FYNNEI. Deletions cut 3 bases from V and 3 bases from J, with 15 bases between. CDR3 region: CASSEHRTVNYEQYF. In DNA, the CDR3 is TGTGCCAGCAGTGAGCACAGGACCGTCAACTACGAGCAGTACTTC.

The V and J genes are TRBV5-4 and TRBJ2-7; 9 bases are shared with TRBD2. The germline gives CDR1 SGHNT, CDR2 YYREEE (reference sequence). CDR3 length equals 15 residues. The trim removed 1 base at V and 11 bases at J, leaving 13 bases unmatched. The CDR3 DNA is TGTGCCAGCAGCTTGTTCGGCGGGAGGGCCGGGTCTGAGTACTTC. This encodes CASSLFGGRAGSEYF.

The chain uses TRBV10-2 and TRBJ1-1; 7 bases are shared with TRBD1. This CDR3 is built from 13 residues. Germline V gives CDR1 WSHSY, CDR2 SAAADI. Trimming took 3 bases from V and 4 from J; bases not matched to a gene: 2. For the CDR3, the DNA is TGCGCCAGCAGTGACAGGGGGAGCACTGAAGCTTTCTTT. It codes for CASSDRGSTEAFF.

This clone was found a few times. The chain's CDR3 is CAWSGPAGYGYTF. The CDR3 nucleotides are TGTGCCTGGAGTGGCCCGGCGGGCTATGGCTACACCTTC. The rearrangement uses TRBV30 and TRBJ1-2; D call uncertain. V gave up 1 base and J gave up 4 bases, with 10 bases separating them. In germline, CDR1 is GTSNPN, CDR2 SVGIG (reference sequence). The length of the CDR3 is 13 residues.

The rearrangement uses TRBV30 and TRBJ1-2; 12 nucleotides align to TRBD1. The CDR3 is made up of 17 amino acids. Trimming at V came to 6 bases and at J to 0 bases, leaving 11 bases not matched to a gene. Germline loops: CDR1 GTSNPN, CDR2 SVGIG (reference sequence). This CDR3 is CACTPGTGGFANYGYTF. CDR3 coding DNA: TGTGCCTGCACCCCCGGGACAGGGGGCTTTGCTAACTATGGCTACACCTTC.

DNA for the CDR3: TGTGCCAGCTTGCAGGGGACGAGAGCTGGAAACACCATATATTTT. Its protein product is CASLQGTRAGNTIYF. The gene calls are TRBV18 and TRBJ1-3; possible D gene TRBD1, 6 bases. V was trimmed by 7 bases and J by 2 bases, leaving 15 bases between them. Germline V gene sequence: CDR1 KGHSH, CDR2 LQKENI. The CDR3 contains 15 residues.

The V gene is TRBV7-9, the J gene TRBJ2-7; 12 bases are a match to TRBD2. CDR1 and CDR2 (germline): SEHNR, FQNEAQ (reference sequence). Trimming removed 5 bases from V and 2 bases from J; junction bases left unmatched: 4. The CDR3 sequence is 15 residues long. CDR3 sequence reads: CASSTGLAGTYEQYF. Here the CDR3 DNA reads TGTGCCAGCAGCACGGGACTAGCGGGCACCTACGAGCAGTACTTC.

The chain employs TRBV5-4 and TRBJ2-1, with D perhaps matching TRBD1 (5 bases). CDR1 SGHNT and CDR2 YYREEE come from the germline V gene (reference sequence). There are 16 residues in the CDR3. The ends were cut back, 2 bases at V and 1 base at J, with 13 bases in the middle. The CDR3 sequence: CASSFYDRGSYNEQFF. The CDR3, as DNA: TGTGCCAGCAGCTTCTACGACAGAGGATCCTACAATGAGCAGTTCTTC. Using reference TRBV5-4 and TRBJ2-1 for the parts outside the CDR3, the full variable domain is ETGVTQSPTHLIKTRGQQVTLRCSSQSGHNTVSWYQQALGQGPQFIFQYYREEENGRGNFPPRFSGLQFPNYSSELNVNALELDDSALYLCASSFYDRGSYNEQFFGPGTRLTVL.